The 29 T cell receptor beta chains below come from one sample, sequenced in a study of cytomegalovirus exposure and HLA in healthy donors. PCR primers comprised 60 Vbeta and 13 Jbeta primers. Sequencing used immunoSEQ multiplex PCR; TCRdb keeps in-frame clones, though not all of them. The sample consists of more than 110,000 clones, around 80% of them appearing once. Sequenced: PBMCs. Source of these receptors: a man aged 35 to 55 in good health and CMV-seropositive.

The chain recombines TRBV19 with TRBJ1-1, with a tentative D call TRBD1 (5 bases). V was pared by 4 bases and J by 4 bases, with 13 bases between. Per germline, CDR1 LNHDA and CDR2 SQIVND (reference sequence). The CDR3 is made up of 14 amino acids. The DNA of the CDR3 is TGTGCCAGTAGTAGCAGGGTTTTTGGCACTGAAGCTTTCTTT. It is translated as CASSSRVFGTEAFF.

V gene TRBV7-8 combines with J gene TRBJ2-1; 10 nucleotides line up with TRBD1. This CDR3 has 17 residues. The junction had 6 bases not matched to a gene; V was cut back by 3 bases and J by 1 base. Germline CDR1 reads SGHVS; CDR2 reads FQNEAQ. The chain's CDR3 is CASSFRQGARSYNEQFF. The CDR3 DNA reads TGTGCCAGCAGCTTTCGACAGGGGGCGAGGTCCTACAATGAGCAGTTCTTC.

V is TRBV28 and J is TRBJ2-2; 9 bases fit TRBD1. This CDR3 comprises 13 residues. The junction had 6 bases not matched to a gene; V was cut back by 10 bases and J by 6 bases. Per the germline V gene, CDR1 is MDHEN and CDR2 is SYDVKM. CDR3 residues: CAILRTGAGELFF. The CDR3 nucleotides are TGTGCCATCCTTCGGACAGGGGCCGGGGAGCTGTTTTTT.

The genes are TRBV5-1 and TRBJ2-5; possibly TRBD2 for D (5 bases). CDR3 length equals 14 residues. Germline lookup yields CDR1 SGHRS and CDR2 YFSETQ. V dropped 7 bases and J dropped 3 bases, with 16 bases sitting between them. The CDR3 protein is CASRNSGNKETQYF. The DNA for the CDR3 is TGCGCCAGCCGAAACTCCGGGAATAAAGAGACCCAGTACTTC.

This chain joins TRBV15 and TRBJ1-2; 7 nucleotides agree with TRBD1. CDR3 length equals 15 residues. CDR1 and CDR2 (germline): LNHNV, YYDKDF (reference sequence). J lost 5 bases, V lost 4 bases, and 10 bases had no gene match. For the CDR3, the DNA is TGTGCCACCAGCACCAGGACAGGTCCAGGTTATGGCTACACCTTC. Translating it yields CATSTRTGPGYGYTF.

This chain uses TRBV19 with TRBJ2-1, with a tentative D call TRBD2 (5 bases). In germline, CDR1 is LNHDA, CDR2 SQIVND (reference sequence). The CDR3 totals 15 residues. V lost 7 bases to trimming and J lost 3 bases, with 16 bases between them. In nucleotides, the CDR3 is TGTGCCAGTAAGTCTTCCGGACTTAACTACAATGAGCAGTTCTTC. Its translation is CASKSSGLNYNEQFF. The whole variable domain, remainder taken from reference TRBV19 and TRBJ2-1, is DGGITQSPKYLFRKEGQNVTLSCEQNLNHDAMYWYRQDPGQGLRLIYYSQIVNDFQKGDIAEGYSVSREKKESFPLTVTSAQKNPTAFYLCASKSSGLNYNEQFFGPGTRLTVL.

This chain uses TRBV5-1 with TRBJ1-4, with 8 bases identical to TRBD1. Germline V CDR1 and CDR2: SGHRS, YFSETQ. This CDR3 region has 18 residues. V was clipped by 2 bases and J by 5 bases; unmatched bases: 14. The CDR3 reads CASSFTQLGQGKNEKLFF. The CDR3 DNA reads as TGCGCCAGCAGCTTTACTCAACTCGGACAGGGCAAGAATGAAAAACTGTTTTTT.

The CDR3 sequence is CASSLAGTKNIQYF. CDR3 nucleotides: TGTGCCAGCAGCTTGGCAGGGACCAAAAACATTCAGTACTTC. This chain joins TRBV5-4 and TRBJ2-4; tentatively, D is TRBD1 (5 bases). The CDR3 extends over 14 amino acids. V was shortened by 0 bases and J by 2 bases, with 6 bases between the two germline ends. The V gene's germline CDR1 is SGHNT and CDR2 YYREEE (reference sequence).

This clone was picked up a small number of times. The V gene is TRBV7-6, the J gene TRBJ2-7, with D possibly TRBD1 on 6 matching bases. Germline V gives CDR1 SGHVS, CDR2 FNYEAQ. V gave up 4 bases and J gave up 4 bases, with 14 bases separating them. The CDR3 is made up of 14 amino acids. The CDR3 bases are TGTGCCAGCAGCTCTGCAGGGGATCCTTACGAGCAGTACTTC. The encoded protein is CASSSAGDPYEQYF.

The chain combines TRBV19 with TRBJ2-1; 9 positions agree with TRBD1. CDR1 LNHDA and CDR2 SQIVND come from the germline V gene (reference sequence). With 3 bases clipped from V and 7 bases from J, the junction kept 4 bases outside the gene matches. This CDR3 spans 14 amino acids. The CDR3 is CASSILDRGNEQFF. CDR3 in DNA: TGTGCCAGTAGTATCTTGGACAGGGGTAATGAGCAGTTCTTC. Complete variable domain (other parts from reference TRBV19 and TRBJ2-1): DGGITQSPKYLFRKEGQNVTLSCEQNLNHDAMYWYRQDPGQGLRLIYYSQIVNDFQKGDIAEGYSVSREKKESFPLTVTSAQKNPTAFYLCASSILDRGNEQFFGPGTRLTVL.

This clone appeared once. The chain carries TRBV6-5 and TRBJ2-5; tentative D call: TRBD1 (5 bases). The CDR3 is 15 amino acids. CDR1 and CDR2 from the germline V gene are MNHEY and SVGAGI. V lost 7 bases and J 4 bases, leaving 19 bases between the germline ends. The CDR3, as DNA: TGTGCCAGCACCCTTTCCTCCAGGGTTTCAGAGACCCAGTACTTC. This translates into CASTLSSRVSETQYF.

The chain is built from TRBV5-1 and TRBJ2-5; D gene uncertain. The V gene lost 7 bases and the J gene lost 11 bases, with 33 bases spanning the gap. CDR3 size: 17 residues. Germline V gives CDR1 SGHRS, CDR2 YFSETQ. The CDR3 DNA reads as TGCGCCAGCTCCTCCATTAGACGCCTTAGGTATATGATGGAGCAGTACTTC. Residues: CASSSIRRLRYMMEQYF. Based on the CDR3 plus reference TRBV5-1 and TRBJ2-5, the full variable domain is KAGVTQTPRYLIKTRGQQVTLSCSPISGHRSVSWYQQTPGQGLQFLFEYFSETQRNKGNFPGRFSGRQFSNSRSEMNVSTLELGDSALYLCASSSIRRLRYMMEQYFGPGTRLLVL.

This rearrangement joins TRBV27 to TRBJ1-2; D perhaps matches TRBD1 (5 bases). From germline, CDR1 is MNHEY and CDR2 SMNVEV (reference sequence). There are 14 residues in the CDR3. Trimming pared 0 bases from V and 3 bases from J, leaving 8 bases between. The chain's CDR3 is CASSLSSQDYGYTF. The CDR3, as DNA: TGTGCCAGCAGTTTATCTTCACAGGACTATGGCTACACCTTC.

V gene TRBV7-9 combines with J gene TRBJ2-3, with D possibly matching TRBD1 (6 bases). V was pared by 2 bases and J by 7 bases, with 25 bases between. Germline loops: CDR1 SEHNR, CDR2 FQNEAQ (reference sequence). The CDR3 runs 18 residues. CDR3 nucleotide sequence: TGTGCCAGCAGCTTAAAAGGATTGACAGGTTTGGATGGGAATACGCAGTATTTT. Its protein product is CASSLKGLTGLDGNTQYF. The variable domain in full, with the rest retrieved from reference TRBV7-9 and TRBJ2-3, is DTGVSQNPRHKITKRGQNVTFRCDPISEHNRLYWYRQTLGQGPEFLTYFQNEAQLEKSRLLSDRFSAERPKGSFSTLEIQRTEQGDSAMYLCASSLKGLTGLDGNTQYFGPGTRLTVL.

The chain carries TRBV18 and TRBJ2-1; D is unresolved. Per the germline V gene, CDR1 is KGHSH and CDR2 is LQKENI. V lost 1 base, J lost 0 bases, and 16 bases lay in between. The CDR3 runs 18 residues. CDR3 in amino acids: CASSPQPTLRSSYNEQFF. CDR3 DNA: TGTGCCAGCTCACCACAACCTACACTGAGGAGCTCCTACAATGAGCAGTTCTTC.

The chain combines TRBV4-3 with TRBJ2-7; 13 bases are shared with TRBD2. The germline V gene encodes CDR1 LGHNA and CDR2 YSLEER. With 3 bases clipped from V and 1 base from J, the junction kept 0 bases outside the gene matches. The CDR3 runs 15 residues. CDR3 in amino acids: CASSQGLAGSYEQYF. Written as DNA, the CDR3 is TGCGCCAGCAGCCAGGGACTAGCGGGGTCCTACGAGCAGTACTTC.

The chain combines TRBV5-1 with TRBJ2-2; no clear D. The CDR3 runs 16 residues. The V gene lost 0 bases and the J gene lost 0 bases, with 9 bases spanning the gap. Germline V gene sequence: CDR1 SGHRS, CDR2 YFSETQ. The CDR3 sequence is CASSLVLGANTGELFF. DNA of the CDR3: TGCGCCAGCAGCTTGGTACTGGGCGCGAACACCGGGGAGCTGTTTTTT.

This clone was observed a few times. The chain couples TRBV19 to TRBJ2-3, with 13 bases aligning to TRBD2. V was clipped by 3 bases and J by 1 base; unmatched bases: 7. CDR3 length equals 18 residues. The germline V gene has CDR1 LNHDA and CDR2 SQIVND (reference sequence). The DNA for the CDR3 is TGTGCCAGTAGTATCCCCCGGGGACTAGCGGGGCGCACAGATACGCAGTATTTT. It yields the protein CASSIPRGLAGRTDTQYF.

The table lists this clone with a few counts. The V and J genes are TRBV19 and TRBJ2-3, with D perhaps matching TRBD1 (5 bases). Trimming cost V 6 bases and J 1 base, with 14 bases left between them. The CDR3 has 15 residues. The germline CDR1 and CDR2 sequences are LNHDA and SQIVND (reference sequence). CDR3 DNA: TGTGCCAGTAGGCCGCAGGGCTGGGGCACAGATACGCAGTATTTT. Protein sequence: CASRPQGWGTDTQYF.

The chain is built from TRBV11-2 and TRBJ2-2; 7 bases line up with TRBD2. V was pared by 8 bases and J by 5 bases, with 17 bases of the junction left unmatched. Germline assignment: CDR1 SGHAT and CDR2 FQNNGV. This CDR3 has 17 residues. The CDR3 DNA reads TGTGCCAGCTCCCCCCGCGTTACTAGCGTTGGTACCGGGGAGCTGTTTTTT. This translates into CASSPRVTSVGTGELFF.

Only a few counts were recorded for this clone. V gene TRBV4-1 combines with J gene TRBJ1-1, with 7 bases fitting TRBD1. Per the germline V gene, CDR1 is MGHRA and CDR2 is YSYEKL. The CDR3 extends over 12 amino acids. V trimming: 4 bases; J trimming: 6 bases; junction bases outside the gene matches: 2. The CDR3 loop is CASSLGTAEAFF. The CDR3 DNA reads TGCGCCAGCAGCCTCGGGACAGCTGAAGCTTTCTTT.

The chain carries TRBV4-2 and TRBJ1-2, with 10 bases that match TRBD1. Trimming removed 2 bases from V and 5 bases from J; junction bases left unmatched: 5. Germline V gene data show CDR1 as LGHNA and CDR2 as YNFKEQ. CDR3 length: 15 residues. The CDR3 reads CASSQTGTGAYGYTF. CDR3 coding DNA: TGTGCCAGCAGCCAAACCGGGACAGGGGCTTATGGCTACACCTTC.

The genes are TRBV27 and TRBJ1-5, with D perhaps TRBD1 (5 bases). Trimming removed 3 bases from V and 0 bases from J, with 6 bases in between. From germline, CDR1 is MNHEY and CDR2 SMNVEV (reference sequence). The CDR3 loop spans 14 amino acids. The CDR3 sequence is CASSFDSSNQPQHF. CDR3 coding DNA: TGTGCCAGCAGTTTTGACAGTAGCAATCAGCCCCAGCATTTT.

The chain links TRBV4-1 to TRBJ2-7; 8 bases line up with TRBD2. Germline CDR1 is MGHRA and CDR2 is YSYEKL. The V and J ends lost 1 base and 3 bases, in that order; junction bases with no gene match: 5. The CDR3 has 15 residues. This CDR3 is CASSQVSGSGYEQYF. The CDR3 DNA is TGCGCCAGCAGCCAAGTAAGCGGGAGCGGCTACGAGCAGTACTTC.

V usage is TRBV28 and J usage is TRBJ1-5; D not resolved. CDR1 is MDHEN and CDR2 is SYDVKM in the germline V gene. The V and J ends lost 3 bases and 2 bases respectively, with 8 bases between them. The CDR3 contains 14 residues. The CDR3 DNA is TGTGCCAGCAGTTTCCTTAGTGGCAATCAGCCCCAGCATTTT. Translated, it gives CASSFLSGNQPQHF.

The V gene is TRBV5-1, the J gene TRBJ1-2; no firm D call. This CDR3 comprises 13 residues. The V gene's germline CDR1 is SGHRS and CDR2 YFSETQ. The ends were cut back, 2 bases at V and 3 bases at J, with 8 bases in the middle. In nucleotides, the CDR3 is TGCGCCAGCAGCTTTACCGCGGACTATGGCTACACCTTC. It yields the protein CASSFTADYGYTF.

This clone has just a few counts. This chain connects TRBV5-4 to TRBJ1-2; D uncertain. Germline V CDR1 and CDR2: SGHNT, YYREEE (reference sequence). The CDR3 loop spans 15 amino acids. Trimming left V 1 base short and J 3 bases short, with 13 bases between. In nucleotides, the CDR3 is TGTGCCAGCAGCTTGAAAGAGTCAACAGACTATGGCTACACCTTC. Residues: CASSLKESTDYGYTF.

V gene TRBV7-9 combines with J gene TRBJ2-7; TRBD2 matches at 8 bases. This CDR3 region has 16 residues. With V trimmed by 4 bases and J by 2 bases, 10 bases remained unmatched. The V gene's germline CDR1 is SEHNR and CDR2 FQNEAQ (reference sequence). The CDR3 DNA follows: TGTGCCAGCAGCTCAACGTCGCGGGGGGTCGCCTACGAGCAGTACTTC. Residues: CASSSTSRGVAYEQYF.

The rearrangement joins TRBV29-1 to TRBJ2-5, with D perhaps matching TRBD1 (5 bases). Trimming stripped 3 bases from V and 1 base from J, with 12 bases between. The V gene's germline CDR1 is SQVTM and CDR2 ANQGSEA. This CDR3 has 14 residues. DNA for the CDR3: TGCAGCGTTGAGGCCAGGGTATCCCAAGAGACCCAGTACTTC. It translates to CSVEARVSQETQYF.